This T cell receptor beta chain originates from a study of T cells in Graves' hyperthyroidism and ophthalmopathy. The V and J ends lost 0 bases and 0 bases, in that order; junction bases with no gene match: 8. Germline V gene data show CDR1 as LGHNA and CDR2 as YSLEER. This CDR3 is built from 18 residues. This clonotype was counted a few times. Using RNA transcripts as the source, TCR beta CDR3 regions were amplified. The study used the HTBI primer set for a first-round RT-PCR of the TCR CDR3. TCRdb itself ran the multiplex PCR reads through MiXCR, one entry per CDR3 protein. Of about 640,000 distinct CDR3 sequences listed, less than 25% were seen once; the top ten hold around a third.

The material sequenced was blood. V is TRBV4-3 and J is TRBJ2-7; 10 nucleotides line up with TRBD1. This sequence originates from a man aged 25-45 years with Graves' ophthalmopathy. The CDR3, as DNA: TGCGCCAGCAGCCAAGATGGGACAGGGGTCCACCGCTCCTACGAGCAGTACTTC. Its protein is CASSQDGTGVHRSYEQYF.